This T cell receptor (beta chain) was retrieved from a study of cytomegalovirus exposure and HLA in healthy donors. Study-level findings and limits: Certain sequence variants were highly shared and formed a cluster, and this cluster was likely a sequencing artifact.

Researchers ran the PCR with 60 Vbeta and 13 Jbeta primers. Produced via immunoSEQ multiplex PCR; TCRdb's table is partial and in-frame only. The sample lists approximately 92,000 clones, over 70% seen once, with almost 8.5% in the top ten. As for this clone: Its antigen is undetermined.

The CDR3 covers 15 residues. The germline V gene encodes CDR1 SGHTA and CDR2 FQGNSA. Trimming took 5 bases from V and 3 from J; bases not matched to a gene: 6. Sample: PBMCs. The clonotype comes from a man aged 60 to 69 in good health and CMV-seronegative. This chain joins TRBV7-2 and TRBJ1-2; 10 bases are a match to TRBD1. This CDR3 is CASSLTGGVDYGYTF. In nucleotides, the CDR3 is TGTGCCAGCAGCCTGACAGGGGGCGTAGACTATGGCTACACCTTC. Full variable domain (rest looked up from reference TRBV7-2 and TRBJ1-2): GAGVSQSPSNKVTEKGKDVELRCDPISGHTALYWYRQSLGQGLEFLIYFQGNSAPDKSGLPSDRFSAERTGGSVSTLTIQRTQQEDSAVYLCASSLTGGVDYGYTFGSGTRLTVV.